This T cell receptor beta chain was observed in a study of blood T cell repertoires in COVID-19. This CDR3 has 13 amino acids. In germline, CDR1 is SGHTA, CDR2 FQGNSA. J lost 8 bases, V lost 4 bases, and 7 bases had no gene match. Assay used: immunoSEQ multiplex PCR; TCRdb lists only in-frame clones, some missing. The repertoire holds about 260,000 clones, more than 85% seen once, with approximately 2.6% in the top ten. A Seattle source enrolled patients during active infection and followed them longitudinally. In its sample, this clone was seen once. The receptor's source is a young adult with COVID-19, enrolled during active disease. This rearrangement joins TRBV7-2 to TRBJ1-1, with 7 nucleotides matching TRBD1. The sample taken for sequencing was peripheral blood. CDR3 loop: CASSSMMGQEAFF. CDR3 nucleotide sequence: TGTGCCAGCAGCTCTATGATGGGACAGGAAGCTTTCTTT.